These 25 T cell receptor beta chains were sequenced from one sample in a study of STAT5B mutations in CD4+ large granular lymphocyte leukemia (dated by TCRdb to between 2020 and 2023). The library was prepared using the immunoSEQ multiplex PCR assay. TCRdb obtained this table from immuneACCESS and retained in-frame rearrangements with V and J assigned. These tables miss some clones; where compared with another copy, unresolved V genes account for less than half of the shortfall, and the remainder is unexplained. This sample lists fewer than 50,000 clones; 75% to 85% were detected once. The biggest ten clones account for approximately 0.6% of the sample. The sample taken for sequencing was CD4+ T cells from blood buffy coats. Receptors were obtained from a human donor in good health.

The V call is TRBV27, the J call TRBJ2-7, with D possibly being TRBD1 (6 bases). Germline assignment: CDR1 MNHEY and CDR2 SMNVEV (reference sequence). V was cut by 4 bases and J by 2 bases, with 15 bases left in between. The CDR3 loop spans 15 amino acids. The CDR3 nucleotides are TGTGCCAGCAGTTCTACAGGGTTATCCACCTACGAGCAGTACTTC. This sequence encodes CASSSTGLSTYEQYF.

V gene TRBV4-1 combines with J gene TRBJ1-4; D is perhaps TRBD1 (6 bases). The CDR3 extends over 16 amino acids. From germline, CDR1 is MGHRA and CDR2 YSYEKL. The ends were cut back, 0 bases at V and 14 bases at J, with 22 bases in the middle. CDR3 amino acids: CASSQDSTPPQGWLFF. The DNA for the CDR3 is TGCGCCAGCAGCCAAGATTCCACCCCCCCACAGGGATGGCTGTTTTTT.

The chain employs TRBV7-2 and TRBJ2-1, with D hard to call. Germline lookup yields CDR1 SGHTA and CDR2 FQGNSA. The CDR3 sequence is 11 residues long. Trimming took off 0 bases at V and 10 bases at J, with 4 bases between the two ends. The CDR3 DNA follows: TGTGCCAGCAGCTTAGCCCAGGAGCAGTTCTTC. Its protein is CASSLAQEQFF.

The chain couples TRBV6-5 to TRBJ2-2, with 9 nucleotides matching TRBD2. This CDR3 has 16 residues. V was clipped by 0 bases and J by 4 bases; unmatched bases: 3. The germline V gene has CDR1 MNHEY and CDR2 SVGAGI. The CDR3: CASSYSTSGTTGELFF. CDR3 nucleotides: TGTGCCAGCAGTTACTCGACTAGCGGAACCACCGGGGAGCTGTTTTTT.

The V and J genes are TRBV6-6 and TRBJ1-6, with D perhaps matching TRBD1 (5 bases). V lost 5 bases, J lost 7 bases, and 15 bases lay in between. Germline V gene data show CDR1 as MNHNY and CDR2 as SVGAGI (reference sequence). The CDR3 covers 15 residues. Here the CDR3 DNA reads TGTGCCAGCAGTCACCCGGAGGGGCCCAATTCACCCCTCCACTTT. Encoded protein: CASSHPEGPNSPLHF.

The V call is TRBV6-1, the J call TRBJ2-3, with D perhaps matching TRBD1 or TRBD2 (5 bases each). The CDR3 length is 13 residues. V lost 6 bases and J lost 5, with 12 bases in between. From germline, CDR1 is MNHNS and CDR2 SASEGT. CDR3: CASSGAGIDTQYF. The DNA of the CDR3 is TGTGCCAGCAGCGGGGCCGGAATAGATACGCAGTATTTT.

This clone has just one count. The chain couples TRBV16 to TRBJ2-7; TRBD2 aligns across 7 bases. After removal of 3 bases from V and 8 bases from J, the junction contained 10 bases not matched to a gene. Germline V CDR1 and CDR2: KGHSY, FQNENV. The CDR3 contains 14 residues. The CDR3 DNA reads as TGTGCCAGCAGCCAGAACCGGGAGGCCTTGCAGCAGTACTTC. Protein sequence: CASSQNREALQQYF.

This chain uses TRBV28 with TRBJ2-7, with no clear D. This CDR3 is built from 13 residues. Trimming removed 6 bases from V and 2 bases from J, with 11 bases in between. In germline, CDR1 is MDHEN, CDR2 SYDVKM. The DNA of the CDR3 is TGTGCCAGCAGCGATTTGAACACCTACGAGCAGTACTTC. Protein: CASSDLNTYEQYF.

The rearrangement links TRBV5-4 to TRBJ2-5, with TRBD1 identical over 9 bases. CDR1 and CDR2 (germline): SGHNT, YYREEE (reference sequence). Trimming took 10 bases from V and 4 from J; bases not matched to a gene: 11. The CDR3 is made up of 14 amino acids. CDR3 amino acids: CAGRDREVGETQYF. CDR3 DNA: TGTGCCGGCCGGGACAGGGAGGTGGGAGAGACCCAGTACTTC.

CDR3 region: CASSEGQRETQYF. Written as DNA, the CDR3 is TGTGCCAGCAGTGAAGGACAGAGGGAGACCCAGTACTTC. The rearrangement uses TRBV2 and TRBJ2-5; a weak D match, TRBD1 (5 bases). V gave up 1 base and J gave up 5 bases, with 8 bases separating them. The CDR3 totals 13 residues. The V gene's germline CDR1 is SNHLY and CDR2 FYNNEI.

V gene TRBV13 combines with J gene TRBJ2-2; D may be TRBD1 (6 bases). This CDR3 comprises 18 residues. Trimming took off 0 bases at V and 6 bases at J, with 20 bases between the two ends. CDR1 and CDR2 from the germline V gene are PRHDT and FYEKMQ (reference sequence). The CDR3: CASSLGWHRASLSGELFF. The CDR3 DNA sequence: TGTGCCAGCAGCTTAGGATGGCACAGGGCTTCGCTTTCCGGGGAGCTGTTTTTT.

V and J are TRBV6-1 and TRBJ1-5; tentatively, D is TRBD1 (5 bases). V dropped 4 bases and J dropped 1 base, with 14 bases sitting between them. CDR1 and CDR2 from the germline V gene are MNHNS and SASEGT. This CDR3 is built from 16 residues. The CDR3 DNA reads TGTGCCAGCAGTGGGGGACCGCTCTGGAGCAATCAGCCCCAGCATTTT. It specifies CASSGGPLWSNQPQHF.

This clone counts as medium-sized. V gene TRBV5-4 combines with J gene TRBJ2-3; 11 bases line up with TRBD2. In germline, CDR1 is SGHNT, CDR2 YYREEE (reference sequence). V shed 5 bases and J 3 bases; nucleotides not matched to a gene: 11. The CDR3 extends over 17 amino acids. The CDR3 nucleotides are TGTGCCAGCAGTTCGAGGGTAGCGGGGGGGCCAACAGATACGCAGTATTTT. Protein product: CASSSRVAGGPTDTQYF.

The J gene is TRBJ1-2, the V gene TRBV19; no clear D gene. This CDR3 comprises 14 residues. The V gene lost 1 base and the J gene lost 3 bases, with 9 bases spanning the gap. From germline, CDR1 is LNHDA and CDR2 SQIVND (reference sequence). The CDR3 DNA reads as TGTGCCAGTAGTATAGTCCGGACGGACTATGGCTACACCTTC. Translation: CASSIVRTDYGYTF. Full variable domain (rest looked up from reference TRBV19 and TRBJ1-2): DGGITQSPKYLFRKEGQNVTLSCEQNLNHDAMYWYRQDPGQGLRLIYYSQIVNDFQKGDIAEGYSVSREKKESFPLTVTSAQKNPTAFYLCASSIVRTDYGYTFGSGTRLTVV.

This clone has only one observation. This rearrangement joins TRBV19 to TRBJ1-2; weak D call: TRBD1 (5 bases). V lost 7 bases to trimming and J lost 9 bases, with 21 bases between them. The CDR3 extends over 14 amino acids. Germline CDR1 is LNHDA and CDR2 is SQIVND (reference sequence). The CDR3, as DNA: TGTGCCAGTACCGACTTGACAGTTTACGGCAGCTACACCTTC. Its translation is CASTDLTVYGSYTF.

This sequence joins TRBV7-2 and TRBJ2-3; 14 positions match TRBD2. The CDR3 sequence is 18 residues long. V lost 5 bases, J lost 4 bases, and 11 bases stayed unmatched. Germline CDR1 reads SGHTA; CDR2 reads FQGNSA. CDR3 residues: CASSLQPPGLAGADTQYF. The CDR3 DNA follows: TGTGCCAGCAGCCTCCAGCCCCCGGGACTAGCGGGAGCAGATACGCAGTATTTT.

The gene calls are TRBV6-5 and TRBJ2-1; a weak D match, TRBD1 (6 bases). V was shortened by 2 bases and J by 8 bases, with 10 bases between the two germline ends. The CDR3 length is 13 residues. Germline CDR1 MNHEY, CDR2 SVGAGI. The CDR3 DNA sequence: TGTGCCAGCAGTTACCAACAGGGTGATGAGCAGTTCTTC. Protein sequence: CASSYQQGDEQFF.

The rearrangement uses TRBV10-3 and TRBJ2-2; a weak D match, TRBD2 (5 bases). CDR1 and CDR2 (germline): ENHRY, SYGVKD. The CDR3 runs 15 residues. V lost 3 bases to trimming and J lost 2 bases, with 10 bases between them. The CDR3 DNA follows: TGTGCCATCAGTGACGGGGAACTTAACACCGGGGAGCTGTTTTTT. Protein product: CAISDGELNTGELFF.

The V and J genes are TRBV5-1 and TRBJ1-5; D perhaps matches TRBD1 (6 bases). The CDR3 runs 15 residues. The ends were cut back, 1 base at V and 2 bases at J, with 10 bases in the middle. The germline gives CDR1 SGHRS, CDR2 YFSETQ. The CDR3 coding sequence is TGCGCCAGCAGCTTGATGGGGGCTGGCAATCAGCCCCAGCATTTT. Its translation is CASSLMGAGNQPQHF.

The chain employs TRBV7-9 and TRBJ2-1; D is unresolved. V shed 1 base and J shed 9 bases, with 4 bases lying between them. Germline CDR1 is SEHNR and CDR2 is FQNEAQ (reference sequence). The CDR3 is made up of 11 amino acids. The CDR3 coding sequence is TGTGCCAGCAGCTTAGAGCTTGAGCAGTTCTTC. As protein: CASSLELEQFF.

V and J are TRBV2 and TRBJ1-3; no firm D call. Per the germline V gene, CDR1 is SNHLY and CDR2 is FYNNEI. This CDR3 has 14 amino acids. Trimming removed 6 bases from V and 0 bases from J, with 9 bases in between. Written as DNA, the CDR3 is TGTGCCAGCAGGAACGAACTCTCTGGAAACACCATATATTTT. It yields the protein CASRNELSGNTIYF.

V is TRBV18 and J is TRBJ1-2; 7 bases are a match to TRBD1. Germline assignment: CDR1 KGHSH and CDR2 LQKENI. V shed 1 base, J shed 4 bases, and the junction held 3 bases outside the gene matches. The CDR3 covers 14 residues. CDR3 coding DNA: TGTGCCAGCTCACCACAGGGGGCCGTCTATGGCTACACCTTC. Encoded protein: CASSPQGAVYGYTF.

This chain joins TRBV7-2 and TRBJ1-2; D is uncertain. The CDR3 contains 14 residues. Looked up from germline, CDR1 is SGHTA and CDR2 is FQGNSA. Deletions cut 1 base from V and 0 bases from J, with 6 bases between. For the CDR3, the DNA is TGTGCCAGCAGCTTAGATCACACTAACTATGGCTACACCTTC. Translating gives CASSLDHTNYGYTF.

This clone was seen a handful of times. The V and J genes are TRBV5-4 and TRBJ2-4; 7 positions match TRBD1. V gave up 2 bases and J gave up 9 bases; unmatched junction bases: 5. This CDR3 comprises 13 residues. The germline gives CDR1 SGHNT, CDR2 YYREEE (reference sequence). The CDR3 DNA is TGTGCCAGCAGCTTTGACAGGGTGGCCATTCAGTACTTC. It translates to CASSFDRVAIQYF.

Here the CDR3 DNA reads TGTGCCAGCAGCGTAAACAGGGGTGGTTATGAAAAACTGTTTTTT. It is translated as CASSVNRGGYEKLFF. The chain carries TRBV9 and TRBJ1-4; 7 bases are shared with TRBD1. Losses at the gene ends were 1 base for V and 6 bases for J; bases not matched to a gene: 6. Per germline, CDR1 SGDLS and CDR2 YYNGEE. CDR3 length equals 15 residues.